This T cell receptor beta chain was captured by sequencing in a study of blood T cell repertoires in COVID-19. Study at large: The United States, Italy and Spain provided the acute and convalescent COVID-19 samples.

The V gene lost 3 bases and the J gene lost 6 bases, with 25 bases spanning the gap. Germline CDR1 is SGHRS and CDR2 is YFSETQ. There are 17 residues in the CDR3. The repertoire was sequenced with immunoSEQ multiplex PCR; TCRdb's copy has only in-frame clones and lacks some. The sample yields 110,000 or so clones, about 85% seen once. V gene TRBV5-1 combines with J gene TRBJ2-7; the D gene is possibly TRBD1 (6 bases). This TCR was sampled from a human donor in a cohort sampled during active COVID-19. Sequencing was carried out using peripheral blood. The chain's CDR3 is CASSSGNRTGIYREQYF. The CDR3 DNA is TGCGCCAGCAGCTCCGGAAACCGTACAGGGATTTATCGCGAGCAGTACTTC.